Below, 9 T cell receptor beta chains from the same sample are listed, as sequenced in a study of blood T cells in healthy people across ages. Using a J-beta primer mix together with a sample-barcoded 5' primer, a second PCR was run for about 6 to 11 cycles. TCRdb used MiXCR to reprocess the 5' RACE reads, holding one entry per CDR3 protein. The sample carries 1.5 million to 2 million distinct CDR3 sequences, about 32% recorded once. Material: blood. The receptors were sampled from a woman in her 30s in good health.

J is TRBJ2-3 and V is TRBV15, with TRBD2 identical over 10 bases. The length of the CDR3 is 15 residues. Germline lookup yields CDR1 LNHNV and CDR2 YYDKDF (reference sequence). With V trimmed by 8 bases and J by 0 bases, 5 bases remained unmatched. DNA for the CDR3: TGTGCCACCCTAGCGGGAGTACCTAGCACAGATACGCAGTATTTT. Translating it yields CATLAGVPSTDTQYF.

V usage is TRBV6-6 and J usage is TRBJ2-7, with a tentative D call TRBD1 (6 bases). Germline values: CDR1 MNHNY, CDR2 SVGAGI (reference sequence). The CDR3 sequence is 14 residues long. The V end lost 6 bases, the J end lost 7 bases, and 19 bases lay between the germline ends. In nucleotides, the CDR3 is TGTGCCAGCAGGGACAGTGGTTCTTTTTATGAGCAGTACTTC. Translated, it gives CASRDSGSFYEQYF.

This clonotype was counted ten times or more. V and J are TRBV27 and TRBJ2-7; D may be TRBD1 (5 bases). Trimming stripped 3 bases from V and 4 bases from J, with 13 bases between. The CDR3 extends over 14 amino acids. Per germline, CDR1 MNHEY and CDR2 SMNVEV (reference sequence). CDR3 amino acids: CASSLGLSHYEQYF. The CDR3, as DNA: TGTGCCAGCAGTTTGGGGCTATCGCATTACGAGCAGTACTTC.

In its sample, this clonotype was seen a few times. The rearrangement joins TRBV30 to TRBJ1-1, with a weak D call TRBD1 (5 bases). Trimming shortened V by 3 bases and J by 0 bases, and 17 bases separated the two germline ends. The CDR3 is 16 amino acids. Per germline, CDR1 GTSNPN and CDR2 SVGIG (reference sequence). CDR3 coding DNA: TGTGCCTGGAGCCGGGGCTTGAGGCGTATGAACACTGAAGCTTTCTTT. Translating it yields CAWSRGLRRMNTEAFF.

This clonotype has only a few counts. V gene TRBV6-6 combines with J gene TRBJ2-5; weak D call: TRBD1 (5 bases). The CDR3 is 13 residues long. V was shortened by 6 bases and J by 5 bases, with 13 bases between the two germline ends. CDR1 MNHNY and CDR2 SVGAGI come from the germline V gene (reference sequence). The CDR3 reads CASSWGTRETQYF. DNA of the CDR3: TGTGCCAGCAGCTGGGGCACGAGGGAGACCCAGTACTTC.

This clonotype was seen once. With a much larger clone just one base away, this may be a read error. The CDR3 coding sequence is TGCGCCAGCAGCCAAGACCCCAGCAATGAGCGGTTCTTC. As protein: CASSQDPSNERFF. V usage is TRBV4-1 and J usage is TRBJ2-1, with D unclear. The CDR3 has 13 residues. The germline CDR1 and CDR2 sequences are MGHRA and YSYEKL.

As for this clonotype: A read error may explain this, as a much larger clone is one base away. The chain uses TRBV20-1 and TRBJ2-7, with 10 bases matching TRBD2. The CDR3 length is 15 residues. Germline CDR1 is DFQATT and CDR2 is SNEGSKA (reference sequence). The CDR3 bases are TGCAGTACTAGACCGAGACTAGCGGGCACTCTTGAGCAGTACTTC. Protein sequence: CSTRPRLAGTLEQYF.

The chain combines TRBV11-2 with TRBJ1-2, with D unclear. CDR3 length equals 14 residues. With 5 bases removed from V and 4 bases from J, the gap between germline ends came to 14 bases. From germline, CDR1 is SGHAT and CDR2 FQNNGV. The CDR3 loop is CASSPGEGGYGYTF. CDR3 in DNA: TGTGCCAGCAGCCCCGGTGAGGGAGGCTATGGCTACACCTTC.

The chain uses TRBV28 and TRBJ2-7; D perhaps matches TRBD2 (6 bases). CDR3 length equals 15 residues. V gave up 5 bases and J gave up 2 bases, with 16 bases separating them. In germline, CDR1 is MDHEN, CDR2 SYDVKM. Here the CDR3 reads CASSPLADLTYEQYF. Here the CDR3 DNA reads TGTGCCAGCAGTCCGTTAGCGGATCTAACCTACGAGCAGTACTTC.